These T cell receptor beta chains were read from a single sample in a study of cytomegalovirus exposure and HLA in healthy donors. Assay: immunoSEQ multiplex PCR; the TCRdb copy retains only in-frame clones and omits some. The sample has about 190,000 clones, roughly 80% seen once. The sequencing sample was made of PBMCs. These receptors were collected from a man between 45 and 60 years old in good health and CMV-seronegative. CDR3s leave out the opening cysteine and the closing phenylalanine or tryptophan.

cdr3_aa: ASSQVQGVGELF; j_call: TRBJ2-2; v_call: TRBV4-3
cdr3_aa: ASRRDGGNTGELF; j_call: TRBJ2-2; v_call: TRBV4-3
cdr3_aa: ASSLGEGSRYGYT; j_call: TRBJ1-2; v_call: TRBV5-1
cdr3_aa: ASSYGQGRHEQY; j_call: TRBJ2-7; v_call: TRBV6-5
cdr3_aa: ASSLDSGGAYEQY; j_call: TRBJ2-7; v_call: TRBV5-1
cdr3_aa: ASSSGGNRGSETQY; j_call: TRBJ2-5; v_call: TRBV5-1
cdr3_aa: ASSEGTGTEAF; j_call: TRBJ1-1; v_call: TRBV2
cdr3_aa: ASSPETPRDEQY; j_call: TRBJ2-7; v_call: TRBV14
cdr3_aa: ASSPIGGGPGETQY; j_call: TRBJ2-5; v_call: TRBV10-2
cdr3_aa: ASSLGGGTEAF; j_call: TRBJ1-1; v_call: TRBV7-9
cdr3_aa: ASSTRVAGIDTEAF; j_call: TRBJ1-1; v_call: TRBV18
cdr3_aa: AISGGLAGNTGELF; j_call: TRBJ2-2; v_call: TRBV10-3
cdr3_aa: ASSALLFGFGYT; j_call: TRBJ1-2; v_call: TRBV19
cdr3_aa: ASSPLGGVPENSPLH; j_call: TRBJ1-6; v_call: TRBV19
cdr3_aa: ASSPWVRGSGELF; j_call: TRBJ2-2; v_call: TRBV19
cdr3_aa: ASSLERAREQY; j_call: TRBJ2-7; v_call: TRBV11-2
cdr3_aa: ASSTRDTFNSPLH; j_call: TRBJ1-6; v_call: TRBV14
cdr3_aa: ASSPGGGPLYEQY; j_call: TRBJ2-7; v_call: TRBV7-3
cdr3_aa: ASGISRGLLF; j_call: TRBJ1-4; v_call: TRBV12-5
cdr3_aa: SPIGTGLTTEAF; j_call: TRBJ1-1; v_call: TRBV29-1
cdr3_aa: AWSVGGNEQY; j_call: NA; v_call: TRBV30
cdr3_aa: ASWGRTNTGELF; j_call: TRBJ2-2; v_call: TRBV19
cdr3_aa: ATRGQGYGYT; j_call: TRBJ1-2; v_call: TRBV6-5
cdr3_aa: ASSSSPRGALF; j_call: TRBJ1-4; v_call: TRBV5-1
cdr3_aa: SATPQAGQY; j_call: TRBJ2-5; v_call: TRBV20-1
cdr3_aa: ASSLQGFATEAF; j_call: TRBJ1-1; v_call: TRBV19
cdr3_aa: ASSQEWGRVGYNSPLH; j_call: TRBJ1-6; v_call: TRBV14
cdr3_aa: ASSQEDRGQETQY; j_call: TRBJ2-5; v_call: TRBV4-1
cdr3_aa: ASSLGVAGELF; j_call: TRBJ1-4; v_call: TRBV7-2
cdr3_aa: ASSVAQTNTEAF; j_call: TRBJ1-1; v_call: TRBV9
cdr3_aa: ASSIPPGETQY; j_call: TRBJ2-5; v_call: TRBV19
cdr3_aa: ASSLFTGRSEQF; j_call: TRBJ2-1; v_call: TRBV5-8
cdr3_aa: ASSPRLPREGYGYT; j_call: TRBJ1-2; v_call: TRBV4-2
cdr3_aa: ASSPRQGVTYNEQF; j_call: TRBJ2-1; v_call: TRBV7-2
cdr3_aa: ASSSSAGSSYEQY; j_call: TRBJ2-7; v_call: TRBV7-8
cdr3_aa: ASTGNSEAF; j_call: TRBJ1-1; v_call: TRBV25-1
cdr3_aa: ASSPLGQGAGDTQY; j_call: TRBJ2-3; v_call: TRBV27
cdr3_aa: ASSDGLANTGELF; j_call: TRBJ2-2; v_call: TRBV5-4
cdr3_aa: ASSLAAGGLYEQY; j_call: TRBJ2-7; v_call: TRBV4-3
cdr3_aa: ASSQDRGETQY; j_call: TRBJ2-5; v_call: TRBV4-3
cdr3_aa: ASSRTGAQETQY; j_call: TRBJ2-5; v_call: TRBV10-1
cdr3_aa: ASSLTRDTETQY; j_call: TRBJ2-5; v_call: TRBV14
cdr3_aa: ASSPAATGMETQY; j_call: TRBJ2-5; v_call: TRBV7-9
cdr3_aa: ASGSSPGTGVGYT; j_call: TRBJ1-2; v_call: TRBV12-5
cdr3_aa: ASSLRWTGSHGYT; j_call: TRBJ1-2; v_call: TRBV11-2
cdr3_aa: ASSFSSGGGNEQF; j_call: TRBJ2-1; v_call: TRBV6-5
cdr3_aa: ASSPRQGGGDTQY; j_call: TRBJ2-3; v_call: TRBV9
cdr3_aa: ASGGGGYEQY; j_call: TRBJ2-7; v_call: TRBV5-4
cdr3_aa: ASSSDRLTNNEQF; j_call: TRBJ2-1; v_call: TRBV5-1
cdr3_aa: ASIKKGVTEAF; j_call: TRBJ1-1; v_call: TRBV6-1
cdr3_aa: ASSLVRSARETQY; j_call: TRBJ2-5; v_call: TRBV7-2
cdr3_aa: ASSPDRGYSPLH; j_call: TRBJ1-6; v_call: TRBV2